This TCR beta chain was documented in a study of OX40 agonist ivuxolimab in advanced cancers. Findings and caveats of the study: With doses of 0.1-3.0 mg/kg, partial responders showed among the lowest clonal expansion.

Comments on this clone: Its antigen is undetermined.

This CDR3 has 13 residues. Trimming removed 0 bases at V and 5 bases at J, with 8 bases between. In germline, CDR1 is GTSNPN, CDR2 SVGIG (reference sequence). TCRdb keeps only in-frame clones here, not all; method: immunoSEQ multiplex PCR. The sample yields around 71,000 clones, roughly 86% seen once. This receptor was obtained from an adult with an advanced solid tumor such as melanoma, head and neck, liver or kidney cancer. J is TRBJ1-5 and V is TRBV30, with D possibly TRBD1 on 5 matching bases. The specimen comprised CD4+ or CD8+ T cells sorted from blood, sampled in a trial of the OX40 agonist ivuxolimab. The CDR3 DNA reads TGTGCCTGGAGTGTAGGGGCGGATCAGCCCCAGCATTTT. Its translation is CAWSVGADQPQHF.